What follows are 15 T cell receptor beta chains derived from one specimen sequenced in a study of T cell responses to AZD1222 COVID-19 vaccine (dated by TCRdb to about 2021). Receptor libraries were prepared by the immunoSEQ multiplex PCR assay. Here the immuneACCESS table is served through TCRdb, limited to in-frame sequences with V and J called. Missing clones are a known gap in these copies; in checked studies unresolved V genes cover under half, and the rest lacks a known reason. This sample has about 110,000 clones in its table, and approximately 90% of those were observed once. The ten biggest clones cover 4% to 6% of the sample. What this sample's time point label stands for: baseline before first vaccination. Sequencing was performed on peripheral blood, taken on day 0 of AZD1222 vaccination. All receptors come from an adult in good health.

This chain connects TRBV10-1 to TRBJ2-3; 7 nucleotides match TRBD2. V was clipped by 8 bases and J by 5 bases; unmatched bases: 4. This CDR3 spans 12 amino acids. Germline V gene lookup returns CDR1 WNHNN and CDR2 SYGVQD (reference sequence). This CDR3 reads CASAAGVDTQYF. CDR3 bases: TGCGCCAGCGCGGCGGGAGTAGATACGCAGTATTTT.

The chain employs TRBV25-1 and TRBJ1-3; the D gene is possibly TRBD1 (5 bases). The CDR3 extends over 17 amino acids. V shed 0 bases and J shed 2 bases, with 14 bases lying between them. Germline assignment: CDR1 MGHDK and CDR2 SYGVNS. The CDR3 loop reads CASSEYLSGNPGNTIYF. The CDR3 DNA is TGTGCCAGCAGTGAATATCTATCAGGGAATCCTGGAAACACCATATATTTT.

The chain carries TRBV11-2 and TRBJ1-1; D is unresolved. Looked up from germline, CDR1 is SGHAT and CDR2 is FQNNGV. The CDR3 totals 12 residues. Trimming stripped 7 bases from V and 11 bases from J, with 17 bases between. The CDR3 DNA follows: TGTGCCAGCACCCTATGGGGTCCGATTGCTTTCTTT. It codes for CASTLWGPIAFF.

The chain has TRBV5-1 and TRBJ1-4; 7 bases are a match to TRBD1. Losses at the gene ends were 4 bases for V and 0 bases for J; bases not matched to a gene: 3. This CDR3 has 15 residues. Germline V gene sequence: CDR1 SGHRS, CDR2 YFSETQ. CDR3 region: CASSVGTATNEKLFF. In DNA, the CDR3 is TGCGCCAGCAGCGTTGGGACAGCAACTAATGAAAAACTGTTTTTT.

This clone was picked up one time. V is TRBV28 and J is TRBJ1-1; 8 bases are a match to TRBD1. The CDR3 runs to 17 residues. Trimming removed 2 bases from V and 0 bases from J; junction bases left unmatched: 8. Per the germline V gene, CDR1 is MDHEN and CDR2 is SYDVKM. The CDR3, as DNA: TGTGCCAGCAGTTTACATACAGGGGGGATAATGAACACTGAAGCTTTCTTT. Translating gives CASSLHTGGIMNTEAFF.

This chain links TRBV2 with TRBJ1-1; no clear D gene. V lost 0 bases and J lost 4, with 12 bases in between. This CDR3 spans 15 amino acids. Germline V gene sequence: CDR1 SNHLY, CDR2 FYNNEI. In DNA, the CDR3 is TGTGCCAGCAGTGAAGCACCTCAGGTGGGCACTGAAGCTTTCTTT. Its protein is CASSEAPQVGTEAFF.

This chain uses TRBV28 with TRBJ1-1, with 9 bases aligning to TRBD1. Germline values: CDR1 MDHEN, CDR2 SYDVKM. This CDR3 spans 13 amino acids. After removal of 6 bases from V and 4 bases from J, the junction contained 3 bases not matched to a gene. The CDR3 loop is CASRNRGLTEAFF. The DNA of the CDR3 is TGTGCCAGCAGGAACAGGGGGCTCACTGAAGCTTTCTTT.

The gene calls are TRBV20-1 and TRBJ1-1, with D uncertain. CDR1 is DFQATT and CDR2 is SNEGSKA in the germline V gene (reference sequence). The V end lost 6 bases, the J end lost 3 bases, and 5 bases lay between the germline ends. The length of the CDR3 is 10 residues. The CDR3 coding sequence is TGCAGTGCCCAAGACACTGAAGCTTTCTTT. This encodes CSAQDTEAFF.

The CDR3 bases are TGTGCCAGCAGCCCGGACAGTTCCCTCTATGGCTACACCTTC. It translates to CASSPDSSLYGYTF. V and J are TRBV5-4 and TRBJ1-2; weak D call: TRBD1 (6 bases). Trimming stripped 4 bases from V and 4 bases from J, with 14 bases between. The CDR3 is 14 residues long. In germline, CDR1 is SGHNT, CDR2 YYREEE (reference sequence).

The chain recombines TRBV5-5 with TRBJ1-1; weak D call: TRBD1 (5 bases). This CDR3 is built from 13 residues. Germline V lookup: CDR1 SGHKS, CDR2 YYEKEE (reference sequence). V was trimmed by 2 bases and J by 3 bases, leaving 8 bases between them. The CDR3 is CASSFSGDTEAFF. In DNA, the CDR3 is TGTGCCAGCAGCTTCTCGGGGGACACTGAAGCTTTCTTT.

This clone is medium-sized (0.01 to 0.1%) within its sample. The V call is TRBV6-5, the J call TRBJ2-1; maybe TRBD1 (6 bases). With 6 bases removed from V and 10 bases from J, the gap between germline ends came to 13 bases. Looked up from germline, CDR1 is MNHEY and CDR2 is SVGAGI. This CDR3 region has 12 residues. DNA for the CDR3: TGTGCCAGCAGGCAACAGGGAAGGGAGCAGTTCTTC. Protein: CASRQQGREQFF.

This chain uses TRBV7-9 with TRBJ2-7, with a possible D match to TRBD1 (6 bases). Trimming pared 5 bases from V and 1 base from J, leaving 18 bases between. Germline loops: CDR1 SEHNR, CDR2 FQNEAQ (reference sequence). The CDR3 extends over 16 amino acids. The DNA for the CDR3 is TGTGCCAGCAGCGCAGAAGGACAGCCTCAATCCTACGAGCAGTACTTC. This codes for CASSAEGQPQSYEQYF.

This clone showed up just a few times. The chain is built from TRBV12-5 and TRBJ1-2, with a weak D call TRBD1 (6 bases). V was trimmed by 1 base and J by 1 base, leaving 25 bases between them. The germline CDR1 and CDR2 sequences are LGHNT and FRNRAP. The CDR3 spans 20 residues. The CDR3 loop is CASGLALPGTLTPINYGYTF. CDR3 bases: TGTGCTAGTGGTTTGGCTCTCCCCGGGACACTCACTCCCATTAACTATGGCTACACCTTC.

This clone was seen once. The CDR3 nucleotides are TGTGCCAGCAGCCAAGATGGTCGGACTAGCGGGGGGGAGCAGTACTTC. Amino acids: CASSQDGRTSGGEQYF. This chain links TRBV3-1 (or the pseudogene TRBV3-2) with TRBJ2-7; 14 bases agree with TRBD2. The CDR3 sequence is 16 residues long. Germline loops: CDR1 LGHDT, CDR2 YNNKEL (reference sequence). V was clipped by 0 bases and J by 7 bases; unmatched bases: 5.

The J gene is TRBJ2-5, the V gene TRBV6-5; no definite D call. The CDR3 runs 13 residues. Deletions cut 2 bases from V and 4 bases from J, with 8 bases between. Germline loops: CDR1 MNHEY, CDR2 SVGAGI. The CDR3 region is CASSYQKRETQYF. CDR3 nucleotides: TGTGCCAGCAGTTACCAGAAGCGAGAGACCCAGTACTTC.